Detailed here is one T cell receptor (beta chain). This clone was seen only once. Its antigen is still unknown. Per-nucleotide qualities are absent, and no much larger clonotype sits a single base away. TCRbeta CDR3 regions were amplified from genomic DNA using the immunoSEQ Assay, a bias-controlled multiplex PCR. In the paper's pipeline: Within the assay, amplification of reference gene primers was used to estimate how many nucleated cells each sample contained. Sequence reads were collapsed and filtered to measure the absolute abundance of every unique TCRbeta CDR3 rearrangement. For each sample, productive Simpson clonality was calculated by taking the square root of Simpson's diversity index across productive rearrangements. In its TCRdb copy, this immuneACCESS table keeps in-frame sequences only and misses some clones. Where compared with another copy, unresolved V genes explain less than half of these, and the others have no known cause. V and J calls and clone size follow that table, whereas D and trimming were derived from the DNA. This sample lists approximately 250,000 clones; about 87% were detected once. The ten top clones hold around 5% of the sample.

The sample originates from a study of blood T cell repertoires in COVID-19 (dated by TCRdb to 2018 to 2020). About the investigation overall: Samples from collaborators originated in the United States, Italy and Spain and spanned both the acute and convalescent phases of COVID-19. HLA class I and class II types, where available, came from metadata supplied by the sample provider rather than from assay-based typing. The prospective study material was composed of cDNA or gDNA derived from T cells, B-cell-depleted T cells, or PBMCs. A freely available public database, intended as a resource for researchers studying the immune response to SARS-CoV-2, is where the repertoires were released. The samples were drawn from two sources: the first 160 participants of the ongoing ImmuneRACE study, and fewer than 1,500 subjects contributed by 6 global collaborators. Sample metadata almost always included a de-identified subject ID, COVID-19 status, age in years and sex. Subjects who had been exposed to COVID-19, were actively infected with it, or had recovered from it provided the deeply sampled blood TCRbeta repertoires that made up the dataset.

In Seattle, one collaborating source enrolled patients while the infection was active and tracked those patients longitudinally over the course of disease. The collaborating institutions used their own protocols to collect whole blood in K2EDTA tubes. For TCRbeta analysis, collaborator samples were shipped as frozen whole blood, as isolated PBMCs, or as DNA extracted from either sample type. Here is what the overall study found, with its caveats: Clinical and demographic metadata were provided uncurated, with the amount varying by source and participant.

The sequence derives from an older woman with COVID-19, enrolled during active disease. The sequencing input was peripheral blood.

CDR3 protein: CASSPFPGSDGYTF. The DNA sequence is given as TGCGCCAGCAGCCCCTTTCCAGGGTCGGATGGCTACACCTTC. The chain couples TRBV5-1 to TRBJ1-2; possibly the D gene is TRBD1, per 5 matching bases. V was cut back by 4 bases and J by 6 bases, leaving a gap of 16 bases between them. CDR1 and CDR2 were assigned from the germline V gene as SGHRS and YFSETQ. The CDR3 runs 14 residues from the cysteine to the phenylalanine. Of the read, only the CDR3 DNA is kept; its 42 bases are in frame from base 1.